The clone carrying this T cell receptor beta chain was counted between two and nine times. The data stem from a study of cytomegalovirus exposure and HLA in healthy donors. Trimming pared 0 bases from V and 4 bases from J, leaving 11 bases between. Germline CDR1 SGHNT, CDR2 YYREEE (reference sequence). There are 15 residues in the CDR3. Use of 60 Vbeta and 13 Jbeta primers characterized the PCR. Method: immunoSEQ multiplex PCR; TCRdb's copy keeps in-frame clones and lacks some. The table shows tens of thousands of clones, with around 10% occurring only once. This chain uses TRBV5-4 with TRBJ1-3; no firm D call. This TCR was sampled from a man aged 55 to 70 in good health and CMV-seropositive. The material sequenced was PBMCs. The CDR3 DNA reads TGTGCCAGCAGCTTGGGTTCCGGTTCAGGAAACACCATATATTTT. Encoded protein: CASSLGSGSGNTIYF.